This paragraph reports one T cell receptor (beta chain). The antigen is unknown. The data stem from a study of tumor and adjacent non-tumor tissue in lung cancer. This sample's RNA came from whole unsorted tissue. Whole-study findings and limits: Shorter survival was associated with higher TCR diversity in tumors. TCR diversity was significantly greater in tumor than normal lung tissue.

A modified ARM-PCR protocol with three rounds of nested PCR amplified TCRbeta. TCRdb reprocessed the multiplex PCR reads via MiXCR and lists one record per CDR3 protein. The repertoire consists of roughly 81,000 distinct CDR3 sequences, with roughly two thirds occurring once and the leading ten covering roughly 15%. The sample comprised lung tumor tissue. The source of this sequence is a man aged 70-80 years with non-small cell lung cancer.

For the CDR3, the DNA is TGTGCCAGCTTGGGGCAGAACACCGGGCAACTGTTTTTT. It specifies CASLGQNTGQLFF. The chain carries TRBV6-2 or TRBV6-3 and TRBJ2-2, with D possibly TRBD1 on 5 matching bases. The V end lost 8 bases, the J end lost 14 bases, and 21 bases lay between the germline ends. CDR3 size: 13 residues. Per germline, CDR1 MNHEY and CDR2 SVGEGT.